The rows below give T cell receptor beta chains drawn from one sample of a study of T cell changes during pregnancy in multiple sclerosis. Libraries were prepared by immunoSEQ multiplex PCR; TCRdb keeps only in-frame clonotypes and omits some of them. The sample shows around 49,000 clones, over 90% of them seen only once. The sequencing used CD8+ T cells from peripheral blood mononuclear cells, collected in the first trimester of pregnancy. These receptors all stem from a female donor with multiple sclerosis, enrolled in a pregnancy study. Each CDR3 is given with its conserved first and last residue. A D gene is named only where the DNA matches it firmly. Clone size is stated in some rows and not others, as once, few, many or a class when expanded.

TRBJ2-3 | - | TRBD2 | TRBV28 | CASSFGTSGTSTDTQYF | TGTGCCAGCAGTTTTGGGACTAGCGGGACTAGCACAGATACGCAGTATTTT
TRBJ2-2 | - | TRBD2 | TRBV19 | CASSIEVGLGVGELFF | TGTGCCAGTAGTATAGAGGTTGGACTAGGGGTCGGGGAGCTGTTTTTT
TRBJ1-5 | - | TRBD1 | TRBV13 | CASSLGQGAVQPQHF | TGTGCCAGCAGCCTAGGACAGGGGGCAGTTCAGCCCCAGCATTTT
TRBJ2-7 | once | TRBD1 | TRBV7-9 | CASSRTGQDYSYEQYF | TGTGCCAGCAGCCGAACGGGACAGGACTACTCCTACGAGCAGTACTTC
TRBJ1-1 | - | - | TRBV2 | CASSEEGGGTEAFF | TGTGCCAGCAGTGAGGAGGGAGGTGGCACTGAAGCTTTCTTT
TRBJ1-1 | once | - | TRBV12-2 | CASRLKSGDRGRAGNTEAFF | TGTGCAAGTCGCTTAAAGTCGGGGGACAGGGGGCGGGCGGGGAACACTGAAGCTTTCTTT
TRBJ1-1 | - | - | TRBV19 | CASSPKTGENTEAFF | TGTGCCAGTAGTCCCAAGACGGGGGAGAACACTGAAGCTTTCTTT
TRBJ1-1 | - | - | TRBV28 | CASSLATDLGTEAFF | TGTGCCAGCAGTTTAGCAACGGACTTGGGCACTGAAGCTTTCTTT
TRBJ2-7 | - | - | TRBV7-2 | CASSLGTPHSYEQYF | TGTGCCAGCAGCTTAGGGACACCCCACTCCTACGAGCAGTACTTC
TRBJ2-7 | - | - | TRBV7-9 | CASSLGSYEQYF | TGTGCCAGCAGCCTCGGGTCCTACGAGCAGTACTTC
TRBJ2-7 | - | - | TRBV5-1 | CASSLASEQYF | TGCGCCAGCAGCTTGGCCTCCGAGCAGTACTTC
TRBJ2-3 | - | - | TRBV6-5 | CASSSTDFSTDTQYF | TGTGCCAGCAGTTCGACAGACTTTAGCACAGATACGCAGTATTTT
TRBJ2-7 | - | TRBD2 | TRBV28 | CASSLRTSGHYEQYF | TGTGCCAGCAGTCTACGGACTAGCGGACACTACGAGCAGTACTTC
TRBJ2-2 | once | - | TRBV9 | CASSVGAPGELFF | TGTGCCAGCAGCGTAGGAGCTCCCGGGGAGCTGTTTTTT
TRBJ2-1 | - | TRBD1 | TRBV9 | CASSVVIDRVKNEQFF | TGTGCCAGCAGCGTAGTTATAGACAGGGTAAAGAATGAGCAGTTCTTC
TRBJ1-1 | - | - | TRBV27 | CASSSRGEAFF | TGTGCCAGCAGTTCGCGGGGGGAAGCTTTCTTT
TRBJ2-1 | - | TRBD2 | TRBV7-9 | CASSLGLANEQFF | TGTGCCAGCAGCTTAGGACTAGCCAATGAGCAGTTCTTC
TRBJ2-5 | once | - | TRBV7-6 | CASSLGLVGETQYF | TGTGCCAGCAGCTTAGGTCTAGTGGGAGAGACCCAGTACTTC
TRBJ2-2 | - | TRBD1 | TRBV30 | CAGRDRDTGELFF | TGTGCCGGACGGGACAGAGACACCGGGGAGCTGTTTTTT
TRBJ1-2 | - | TRBD1 | TRBV6-5 | CASSQTGTINYGYTF | TGTGCCAGCAGTCAGACAGGGACCATTAACTATGGCTACACCTTC
TRBJ2-1 | - | TRBD2 | TRBV19 | CASTLAGGSYNEQFF | TGTGCCAGTACCTTAGCGGGAGGTTCCTACAATGAGCAGTTCTTC
TRBJ1-1 | - | - | TRBV30 | CAQVTGTNTEAFF | TGTGCCCAGGTAACAGGGACGAACACTGAAGCTTTCTTT
TRBJ1-3 | - | - | TRBV6-7 | CAGGPGNTIYF | TGTGCGGGAGGGCCGGGAAACACCATATATTTT
TRBJ1-2 | - | - | TRBV27 | CASSPTAPGGYTF | TGTGCCAGCAGTCCCACAGCGCCGGGGGGCTACACCTTC
TRBJ2-1 | once | - | TRBV28 | CASRPPGVYNEQFF | TGTGCCAGCAGGCCCCCAGGGGTTTACAATGAGCAGTTCTTC
TRBJ1-5 | - | TRBD1 | TRBV4-1 | CASSLQQGAGQPQHF | TGCGCCAGCAGCCTACAACAGGGGGCCGGCCAGCCCCAGCATTTT
TRBJ1-5 | - | - | TRBV19 | CASSINPRGQPQHF | TGTGCCAGTAGTATTAATCCCAGAGGGCAGCCCCAGCATTTT
TRBJ2-3 | once | TRBD1 | TRBV5-1 | CASSRWIAGTGGADTQYF | TGCGCCAGCAGCCGGTGGATAGCCGGGACAGGGGGCGCAGATACGCAGTATTTT
TRBJ1-1 | - | - | TRBV10-2 | CASSAGDDTEAFF | TGCGCCAGCAGTGCGGGGGATGACACTGAAGCTTTCTTT
TRBJ2-1 | - | - | TRBV5-4 | CASSWGPSRPPEQFF | TGTGCCAGCAGCTGGGGCCCGTCGCGCCCCCCGGAGCAGTTCTTC
TRBJ2-7 | - | - | TRBV30 | CAWSEAGRSYEQYF | TGTGCCTGGAGTGAGGCAGGGAGGTCCTACGAGCAGTACTTC
TRBJ1-2 | - | - | TRBV29-1 | CSVEEGGYGYTF | TGCAGCGTTGAAGAAGGGGGCTATGGCTACACCTTC
TRBJ2-7 | - | TRBD1 | TRBV4-1 | CASSQEGWDRTYEQYF | TGCGCCAGCAGCCAAGAAGGTTGGGACAGGACCTACGAGCAGTACTTC
TRBJ2-2 | - | TRBD2 | TRBV11-2 | CASSLDSGRAFGELFF | TGTGCCAGCAGCTTAGACAGCGGGAGGGCCTTCGGGGAGCTGTTTTTT
TRBJ2-2 | - | - | TRBV19 | CASSIDPGAGELFF | TGTGCCAGTAGTATAGATCCAGGGGCCGGGGAGCTGTTTTTT
TRBJ2-1 | - | - | TRBV29-1 | CSVEIPRPYNEQFF | TGCAGCGTTGAAATCCCCAGGCCTTACAATGAGCAGTTCTTC
TRBJ2-3 | - | TRBD1 | TRBV7-9 | CAGSSLDRGSDTQYF | TGTGCCGGCAGCTCGCTGGACAGGGGGTCTGATACGCAGTATTTT
TRBJ2-7 | - | TRBD2 | TRBV9 | CASSAGGTSSYEQYF | TGTGCCAGCAGCGCCGGGGGGACTAGCTCCTACGAGCAGTACTTC
TRBJ2-5 | - | TRBD2 | TRBV7-6 | CASGIRPPAAGRETQYF | TGTGCCAGCGGCATTAGGCCCCCTGCAGCGGGACGAGAGACCCAGTACTTC
TRBJ2-7 | - | - | TRBV7-9 | CASSLHRSYEQYF | TGTGCCAGCAGCTTACACAGGTCCTACGAGCAGTACTTC
TRBJ2-1 | - | TRBD1 | TRBV7-2 | CASSLGGQGFFNEQFF | TGTGCCAGCAGCTTAGGGGGACAGGGGTTTTTCAATGAGCAGTTCTTC
TRBJ2-1 | - | - | TRBV2 | CASSDATIAGAFSYNEQFF | TGTGCCAGCAGTGACGCGACGATCGCGGGGGCTTTCTCCTACAATGAGCAGTTCTTC
TRBJ1-4 | - | - | TRBV27 | CASSLSGTYNEKLFF | TGTGCCAGCAGTTTATCCGGGACTTATAATGAAAAACTGTTTTTT
TRBJ2-1 | - | TRBD2 | TRBV27 | CASSLSPSGDNEQFF | TGTGCCAGCAGCCTCTCACCTAGCGGGGACAATGAGCAGTTCTTC
TRBJ1-5 | - | - | TRBV23-1 | CASSQLGARPQHF | TGCGCCAGCAGTCAATTAGGGGCGCGACCCCAGCATTTT
TRBJ1-2 | - | TRBD1 | TRBV15 | CATSRGVTGGFYGYTF | TGTGCCACCAGCAGAGGCGTAACAGGGGGCTTCTATGGCTACACCTTC
TRBJ1-4 | - | TRBD1 | TRBV12-5 | CASGLATGPTTNEKLFF | TGTGCTAGTGGTTTGGCGACAGGGCCGACAACTAATGAAAAACTGTTTTTT
TRBJ1-2 | - | - | TRBV5-6 | CASAMGGNYGYTF | TGTGCCAGCGCGATGGGGGGTAACTATGGCTACACCTTC
TRBJ2-3 | - | - | TRBV7-9 | CASSLPGDTQYF | TGTGCCAGCAGCCTACCGGGTGATACGCAGTATTTT
TRBJ2-5 | - | TRBD1 | TRBV11-2 | CASSLTGVRETQYF | TGTGCCAGCAGCTTGACAGGGGTCCGTGAGACCCAGTACTTC
TRBJ2-1 | - | TRBD2 | TRBV13 | CASSAGLAWEQFF | TGTGCCAGCAGCGCCGGACTAGCCTGGGAGCAGTTCTTC
TRBJ1-4 | - | - | TRBV4-1 | CASSMSWGEGEKLFF | TGCGCCAGCAGCATGTCGTGGGGGGAGGGCGAAAAACTGTTTTTT
TRBJ2-7 | - | TRBD2 | TRBV27 | CASSPAGVAYEQYF | TGTGCCAGCAGCCCAGCGGGAGTCGCCTACGAGCAGTACTTC
TRBJ1-4 | - | TRBD1 | TRBV27 | CASSEQQGAGEKLFF | TGTGCCAGCAGTGAACAACAGGGGGCCGGCGAAAAACTGTTTTTT